A single sample is the source of the 29 T cell receptor beta chains below, sequenced in a study of T cells in Graves' hyperthyroidism and ophthalmopathy. The source material, RNA transcripts, was used to amplify TCR beta CDR3 regions. The HTBI primer set drove a first-round RT-PCR of the TCR CDR3. TCRdb passed the multiplex PCR reads through MiXCR, listing each CDR3 protein once. The sample comprises about 400,000 distinct CDR3 sequences, less than 15% of which are singletons, and 9.2% rests with the top ten. Input material: blood. The receptor source for this set is a woman under 30 with Graves' hyperthyroidism.

This clonotype was seen ten or more times. The DNA of the CDR3 is TGTGCCAGCAGTCCCGGACAGGGCGCGAATGAAAAACTGTTTTTT. This sequence encodes CASSPGQGANEKLFF. The gene calls are TRBV12-3 or TRBV12-4 and TRBJ1-4; 8 positions agree with TRBD1. CDR3 length equals 15 residues. The trim removed 5 bases at V and 5 bases at J, leaving 7 bases unmatched.

This clonotype was seen ten or more times. The V and J genes are TRBV7-9 and TRBJ2-1; TRBD1 agrees at 8 bases. After removal of 4 bases from V and 0 bases from J, the junction contained 8 bases not matched to a gene. The CDR3 runs 17 residues. Germline V gene data show CDR1 as SEHNR and CDR2 as FQNEAQ (reference sequence). The CDR3 bases are TGTGCCAGCAGCTCAGCAAGTGACAGGGGCTCCTACAATGAGCAGTTCTTC. Translating gives CASSSASDRGSYNEQFF.

This clonotype was seen repeatedly, ten times or more. This chain connects TRBV24-1 to TRBJ1-2; D is uncertain. CDR1 and CDR2 (germline): KGHDR, SFDVKD. Trimming removed 3 bases from V and 4 bases from J, with 8 bases in between. This CDR3 contains 13 residues. This CDR3 is CATSDGESYGYTF. The CDR3 DNA is TGTGCCACCAGTGATGGGGAAAGCTATGGCTACACCTTC.

V gene TRBV10-1 combines with J gene TRBJ1-1; tentatively, D is TRBD1 (6 bases). This CDR3 spans 15 amino acids. Trimming took off 5 bases at V and 1 base at J, with 14 bases between the two ends. Germline V gene data show CDR1 as WNHNN and CDR2 as SYGVQD (reference sequence). For the CDR3, the DNA is TGCGCCAGCAGTAAAACGACAGGACCGAACACTGAAGCTTTCTTT. It codes for CASSKTTGPNTEAFF.

Ten or more counts support this clonotype. This chain uses TRBV12-3 or TRBV12-4 with TRBJ2-5, with D perhaps matching TRBD1 (6 bases). V lost 7 bases to trimming and J lost 8 bases, with 11 bases between them. CDR3 length: 11 residues. The CDR3 loop is CASTKQGTQYF. DNA for the CDR3: TGTGCCAGCACCAAACAGGGAACCCAGTACTTC.

This clonotype showed up many times. The chain couples TRBV7-8 to TRBJ1-4; D is uncertain. CDR3 length equals 15 residues. Germline CDR1 reads SGHVS; CDR2 reads FQNEAQ. V was clipped by 4 bases and J by 8 bases, with 17 bases between them. In nucleotides, the CDR3 is TGTGCCAGCAGCTCTGGCCCCTTACCTAGGGAAAAACTGTTTTTT. Translation gives CASSSGPLPREKLFF.

This clonotype showed up just a few times. The V gene is TRBV6-2 or TRBV6-3, the J gene TRBJ2-7; 12 bases map to TRBD2. This CDR3 spans 15 amino acids. CDR1 is MNHEY, CDR2 SVGEGT, per germline. V gave up 6 bases and J gave up 7 bases; unmatched junction bases: 10. CDR3 nucleotide sequence: TGTGCCAGCAGCCCTAGACTAGCGGGAGACGGGGAGCAGTACTTC. Protein product: CASSPRLAGDGEQYF.

This clonotype was counted many times. V and J are TRBV7-8 and TRBJ1-1, with TRBD1 identical over 7 bases. Germline V gene sequence: CDR1 SGHVS, CDR2 FQNEAQ. The CDR3 loop spans 16 amino acids. J gave up 3 bases and V 1 base, and 8 bases lay outside the gene matches. This chain's CDR3 is CASSLDGAGGYTEAFF. CDR3 DNA sequence: TGTGCCAGCAGCTTAGATGGTGCAGGGGGTTACACTGAAGCTTTCTTT.

This clonotype was counted a few times. This chain joins TRBV20-1 and TRBJ1-6, with D possibly TRBD1 on 5 matching bases. This CDR3 is built from 16 residues. In germline, CDR1 is DFQATT, CDR2 SNEGSKA (reference sequence). The V and J ends lost 3 bases and 2 bases respectively, with 14 bases between them. The CDR3 protein is CSASWQGKTYNSPLHF. CDR3 bases: TGCAGTGCTAGTTGGCAGGGAAAGACCTATAATTCACCCCTCCACTTT.

This clonotype was found a few times. Given a much more abundant clone one base away, this may be a read error. The rearrangement joins TRBV12-3 or TRBV12-4 to TRBJ1-1; D call uncertain. The CDR3 spans 11 residues. V dropped 6 bases and J dropped 6 bases, with 8 bases sitting between them. Here the CDR3 reads CASSSGPEAFF. The CDR3 coding sequence is TGTGCCAGCAGCTCCGGTCCTGAAGCTTTCTTT.

This clonotype was found many times. This chain links TRBV28 with TRBJ1-6; the D gene is possibly TRBD1 (6 bases). Germline V gene sequence: CDR1 MDHEN, CDR2 SYDVKM. CDR3 size: 15 residues. V was clipped by 5 bases and J by 8 bases, with 16 bases between them. The CDR3, as DNA: TGTGCCAGCAGTGTCCCGGGGGCAGGGTATTCACCCCTCCACTTT. The encoded protein is CASSVPGAGYSPLHF.

This clonotype came up many times. This rearrangement joins TRBV28 to TRBJ1-1; 7 nucleotides align to TRBD1. The CDR3 has 14 residues. After removal of 3 bases from V and 5 bases from J, the junction contained 6 bases not matched to a gene. The germline V gene has CDR1 MDHEN and CDR2 SYDVKM. CDR3: CASSFASGGTEAFF. The CDR3 region has the DNA TGTGCCAGCAGTTTCGCGTCAGGGGGAACTGAAGCTTTCTTT.

There are many counts of this clonotype. The J gene is TRBJ2-5, the V gene TRBV15, with a weak D call TRBD1 (6 bases). Trimming left V 4 bases short and J 2 bases short, with 11 bases between. The length of the CDR3 is 14 residues. Germline CDR1 reads LNHNV; CDR2 reads YYDKDF (reference sequence). The CDR3 here is CATSMAGAQETQYF. As DNA, the CDR3 is TGTGCCACCAGCATGGCAGGGGCGCAAGAGACCCAGTACTTC.

There are many counts of this clonotype. CDR3 sequence reads: CASSAGSSGQPQHF. In DNA form, the CDR3 reads TGTGCCAGCAGTGCTGGTTCTTCAGGGCAGCCCCAGCATTTT. The genes are TRBV2 and TRBJ1-5; TRBD1 might be the D (5 bases). Germline CDR1 is SNHLY and CDR2 is FYNNEI. V gave up 4 bases and J gave up 7 bases, with 14 bases separating them. The CDR3 is made up of 14 amino acids.

This clonotype appeared many times. The chain recombines TRBV30 with TRBJ1-1, with unresolved D. This CDR3 has 12 residues. V shed 0 bases and J shed 4 bases, with 6 bases lying between them. CDR1 and CDR2 from the germline V gene are GTSNPN and SVGIG (reference sequence). In DNA form, the CDR3 reads TGTGCCTGGAGTGTGAGGGTCACTGAAGCTTTCTTT. Protein sequence: CAWSVRVTEAFF.

The table lists this clonotype with many counts. The gene calls are TRBV6-1 and TRBJ1-2; D ambiguous. Germline V gives CDR1 MNHNS, CDR2 SASEGT. The CDR3 sequence is 14 residues long. V was cut by 6 bases and J by 4 bases, with 15 bases left in between. The CDR3 DNA reads TGTGCCAGCAGGGTCGATGTGCGCCTCTATGGCTACACCTTC. Its protein product is CASRVDVRLYGYTF.

This clonotype has only a few counts. The CDR3 sequence is CATSAHPGLAGGDTDTQYF. In DNA form, the CDR3 reads TGTGCCACCAGTGCCCATCCGGGACTAGCGGGAGGGGACACAGATACGCAGTATTTT. The chain combines TRBV24-1 with TRBJ2-3, with 16 bases that match TRBD2. Looked up from germline, CDR1 is KGHDR and CDR2 is SFDVKD. The CDR3 totals 19 residues. V shed 5 bases, J shed 2 bases, and the junction held 9 bases outside the gene matches.

This clonotype was observed many times. The gene calls are TRBV2 and TRBJ1-4, with D possibly TRBD1 on 6 matching bases. V was clipped by 2 bases and J by 7 bases, with 17 bases between them. This CDR3 region has 16 residues. Germline V lookup: CDR1 SNHLY, CDR2 FYNNEI. For the CDR3, the DNA is TGTGCCAGCAGTGAACAGGGGCCAACTAATGGTGAAAAACTGTTTTTT. This gives the protein CASSEQGPTNGEKLFF.

This clonotype was recorded at least ten times. V usage is TRBV2 and J usage is TRBJ2-3; D gene uncertain. V was pared by 3 bases and J by 6 bases, with 10 bases between. Germline assignment: CDR1 SNHLY and CDR2 FYNNEI. The CDR3 has 13 amino acids. The CDR3 region has the DNA TGTGCCAGCAGTGATGAAGGTAGTGATACGCAGTATTTT. It is translated as CASSDEGSDTQYF. Supplemented by reference TRBV2 and TRBJ2-3, the full variable domain reads EPEVTQTPSHQVTQMGQEVILRCVPISNHLYFYWYRQILGQKVEFLVSFYNNEISEKSEIFDDQFSVERPDGSNFTLKIRSTKLEDSAMYFCASSDEGSDTQYFGPGTRLTVL.

In its sample, this clonotype was seen many times. The chain carries TRBV28 and TRBJ2-5; no clear D. This CDR3 comprises 13 residues. V lost 2 bases, J lost 0 bases, and 4 bases lay in between. CDR1 is MDHEN, CDR2 SYDVKM, per germline. The CDR3 region is CASSLSNQETQYF. As DNA, the CDR3 is TGTGCCAGCAGTTTAAGCAACCAAGAGACCCAGTACTTC.

The V and J genes are TRBV12-3 or TRBV12-4 and TRBJ2-2; 11 positions agree with TRBD1. CDR3 length equals 14 residues. Trimming removed 10 bases from V and 3 bases from J; junction bases left unmatched: 4. CDR3 sequence: CAKGTGGDTGELFF. CDR3 nucleotides: TGTGCCAAAGGGACAGGGGGAGACACCGGGGAGCTGTTTTTT.

The sample holds a few counts of this clonotype. A read error may explain this, as a much larger clone is one base away. CDR3 amino acids: CASGLVQGVYNEQFF. DNA of the CDR3: TGTGCCAGCGGCTTAGTACAGGGGGTCTACAATGAGCAGTTCTTC. The chain carries TRBV7-2 and TRBJ2-1, with 8 bases matching TRBD1. The germline CDR1 and CDR2 sequences are SGHTA and FQGNSA. This CDR3 has 15 residues.

The sample holds many counts of this clonotype. This chain joins TRBV3-1 and TRBJ2-2; D not certain. V shed 1 base and J shed 1 base, with 10 bases lying between them. CDR1 and CDR2 from the germline V gene are LGHDT and YNNKEL (reference sequence). This CDR3 contains 16 residues. The CDR3 loop reads CASSQGGAVNTGELFF. Here the CDR3 DNA reads TGTGCCAGCAGCCAAGGAGGAGCAGTGAACACCGGGGAGCTGTTTTTT.

This clonotype was picked up a small number of times. Given a much more abundant clone one base away, this may be a read error. The chain carries TRBV5-6 and TRBJ1-5; no clear D. V dropped 0 bases and J dropped 4 bases, with 5 bases sitting between them. Germline V gene sequence: CDR1 SGHDT, CDR2 YYEEEE. This CDR3 contains 13 residues. CDR3: CASSLGENQPQHF. DNA of the CDR3: TGTGCCAGCAGCTTGGGGGAAAATCAGCCCCAGCATTTT.

This clonotype was seen more than once but under ten times. The chain employs TRBV6-1 and TRBJ2-3; 8 nucleotides match TRBD2. This CDR3 spans 18 amino acids. Looked up from germline, CDR1 is MNHNS and CDR2 is SASEGT. The trim removed 1 base at V and 4 bases at J, leaving 13 bases unmatched. CDR3 coding DNA: TGTGCCAGCAGTGAAGACCCTGCGGGAGCGGGGGTCCCAGATACGCAGTATTTT. This gives the protein CASSEDPAGAGVPDTQYF.

This clonotype was counted ten times or more. This chain uses TRBV11-3 with TRBJ2-1, with TRBD1 matching over 8 bases. The junction had 20 bases not matched to a gene; V was cut back by 5 bases and J by 8 bases. Germline CDR1 is SGHNT and CDR2 is YENEEA. The CDR3 is 18 amino acids. In nucleotides, the CDR3 is TGTGCCAGCAGCGCCAGTCATTCCGGACAGGGCGGAAGGGATGAGCAGTTCTTC. Encoded protein: CASSASHSGQGGRDEQFF.

This clonotype was detected many times. The rearrangement joins TRBV14 to TRBJ2-1; 13 bases line up with TRBD2. V dropped 4 bases and J dropped 9; count of bases not matched to a gene: 9. Germline V gene data show CDR1 as SGHDN and CDR2 as FVKESK. The CDR3 sequence is 16 residues long. As DNA, the CDR3 is TGTGCCAGCAGCCCCTATAGACTAGCGGGAGGAAGTGAGCAGTTCTTC. Protein sequence: CASSPYRLAGGSEQFF. The whole variable domain, remainder taken from reference TRBV14 and TRBJ2-1, is EAGVTQFPSHSVIEKGQTVTLRCDPISGHDNLYWYRRVMGKEIKFLLHFVKESKQDESGMPNNRFLAERTGGTYSTLKVQPAELEDSGVYFCASSPYRLAGGSEQFFGPGTRLTVL.

As to this clonotype: This may arise from a read error, as a much more abundant clone is one base away. This sequence joins TRBV5-1 and TRBJ2-1; 8 nucleotides align to TRBD1. There are 15 residues in the CDR3. Germline V lookup: CDR1 SGHRS, CDR2 YFSETQ. In DNA form, the CDR3 reads TGCGCCAACAGCAAACCAGGGGGCCTAGGTAATGAGCAGTTCTTC. Residues: CANSKPGGLGNEQFF.

This clonotype has only a few counts. The rearrangement joins TRBV25-1 to TRBJ1-6; 11 nucleotides agree with TRBD1. V gave up 2 bases and J gave up 7 bases; unmatched junction bases: 4. This CDR3 has 16 residues. Germline CDR1 MGHDK, CDR2 SYGVNS. The CDR3 is CASSELGTGGNSPLHF. The CDR3 coding sequence is TGTGCCAGCAGTGAACTAGGGACAGGGGGAAATTCACCCCTCCACTTT.